This T cell receptor beta chain was obtained from a study of tumor and adjacent non-tumor tissue in lung cancer. The template was RNA from unsorted bulk tissue. Donors were chemotherapy-naive, newly diagnosed lung cancer surgical patients in China, August–late 2014. Germline V gene sequence: CDR1 MNHNY, CDR2 SVGAGI (reference sequence). The CDR3 is 14 amino acids. Trimming shortened V by 2 bases and J by 11 bases, and 18 bases separated the two germline ends. TCRbeta libraries were built with three rounds of nested PCR, modified from ARM-PCR. One entry per CDR3 protein results from TCRdb running MiXCR on the multiplex PCR reads. The sample carries about 68,000 distinct CDR3 sequences, around 60% recorded once.

The TCR originated in a man aged 45-60 years with non-small cell lung cancer. This chain uses TRBV6-6 with TRBJ1-2; D remains unclear. The sample was lung tumor tissue. The CDR3 region has the DNA TGTGCCAGCAGTTACGAGGGAACGGTCTATCGATACACCTTC. Protein: CASSYEGTVYRYTF.